A selection of T cell receptor beta chains follows, all from one sample in a study of T cell repertoires in cytomegalovirus infection. These receptors have no known antigen. Each CDR3 protein is one row after TCRdb ran MiXCR on the reads. The table lists 550,000 to 700,000 distinct CDR3 sequences, roughly 43% of them singletons. Specimen: cultured PBMCs, collected from culture after CMV antigen stimulation. The receptor set was obtained from a human donor in good health (CMV status not recorded). Some clones in this sample may be carry-over from other donors' samples. Both conserved end residues are part of each CDR3. The order of the fields is V gene, clone size, D gene, J gene, CDR3 protein, CDR3 DNA. D genes are given only for firm matches. Where a row states a size, it is once, few, many or the class of an expanded clone; other rows omit it.

v_gene: TRBV6-6
abundance: NA
d_gene: NA
j_gene: TRBJ1-5
CDR3aa: CASITFPNQPQHF
CDR3nt: TGTGCCAGCATTACGTTCCCCAATCAGCCCCAGCATTTT

v_gene: TRBV11-2
abundance: few
d_gene: NA
j_gene: TRBJ2-1
CDR3aa: CASQAGAPQYNEQFF
CDR3nt: TGTGCCAGCCAAGCAGGGGCCCCTCAATACAATGAGCAGTTCTTC

v_gene: TRBV7-2
abundance: few
d_gene: NA
j_gene: TRBJ1-3
CDR3aa: CASSSMNTIYF
CDR3nt: TGTGCCAGCAGCTCCATGAACACCATATATTTT

v_gene: TRBV6-2/TRBV6-3
abundance: few
d_gene: NA
j_gene: TRBJ1-5
CDR3aa: CASSYFGGAGQPQHF
CDR3nt: TGTGCCAGCAGTTACTTCGGGGGGGCGGGACAGCCCCAGCATTTT

v_gene: TRBV6-9
abundance: NA
d_gene: NA
j_gene: TRBJ1-5
CDR3aa: CATRSLTVKQPQHF
CDR3nt: TGTGCCACCAGGTCTCTAACAGTGAAGCAGCCCCAGCATTTT

v_gene: TRBV5-1
abundance: NA
d_gene: NA
j_gene: TRBJ1-1
CDR3aa: CASSPGWDLTEAFF
CDR3nt: TGCGCCAGCAGCCCAGGGTGGGACCTCACTGAAGCTTTCTTT

v_gene: TRBV7-9
abundance: few
d_gene: TRBD1
j_gene: TRBJ2-7
CDR3aa: CASSTRDRGPLSSYEQYF
CDR3nt: TGTGCCAGCAGCACCCGGGACAGGGGGCCGCTCAGCTCCTACGAGCAGTACTTC

v_gene: TRBV7-2
abundance: few
d_gene: TRBD2
j_gene: TRBJ2-3
CDR3aa: CASSLERGVTNTQYF
CDR3nt: TGTGCCAGCAGCTTAGAACGGGGGGTCACGAATACGCAGTATTTT

v_gene: TRBV7-9
abundance: NA
d_gene: NA
j_gene: TRBJ2-5
CDR3aa: CATRRLAEETQYF
CDR3nt: TGTGCCACCAGGAGGCTAGCAGAAGAGACCCAGTACTTC

v_gene: TRBV7-3
abundance: once
d_gene: NA
j_gene: TRBJ2-4
CDR3aa: CASSYDAGENIQYF
CDR3nt: TGTGCCAGCAGCTATGACGCAGGGGAAAACATTCAGTACTTC

v_gene: TRBV7-2
abundance: NA
d_gene: NA
j_gene: TRBJ1-2
CDR3aa: CASSLEVGTSSNYGYTF
CDR3nt: TGTGCCAGCAGCTTAGAAGTTGGGACTTCGAGTAACTATGGCTACACCTTC

v_gene: TRBV7-2
abundance: many
d_gene: NA
j_gene: TRBJ2-7
CDR3aa: CASSPQGRSYEQYF
CDR3nt: TGTGCCAGCAGCCCACAGGGGAGGAGTTACGAGCAGTACTTC

v_gene: TRBV6-2/TRBV6-3
abundance: few
d_gene: NA
j_gene: TRBJ1-1
CDR3aa: CASTPAPSANTEAFF
CDR3nt: TGTGCCAGCACCCCAGCCCCCAGTGCCAACACTGAAGCTTTCTTT

v_gene: TRBV5-4
abundance: once
d_gene: NA
j_gene: TRBJ1-2
CDR3aa: CASSLASSPRGDGYTF
CDR3nt: TGTGCCAGCAGCTTGGCCAGCTCTCCCAGGGGAGATGGCTACACCTTC

v_gene: TRBV12-5
abundance: NA
d_gene: NA
j_gene: TRBJ2-7
CDR3aa: CASGLVTKRGGEQYF
CDR3nt: TGTGCTAGTGGTTTGGTAACGAAGAGGGGCGGCGAGCAGTACTTC

v_gene: TRBV7-2
abundance: few
d_gene: NA
j_gene: TRBJ1-5
CDR3aa: CASSPYGGTQPQHF
CDR3nt: TGTGCCAGCAGCCCCTATGGTGGAACTCAGCCCCAGCATTTT

v_gene: TRBV2
abundance: once
d_gene: NA
j_gene: TRBJ1-2
CDR3aa: CASSRGRRGYGYTF
CDR3nt: TGTGCCAGCAGTCGAGGGAGGCGAGGCTATGGCTACACCTTC